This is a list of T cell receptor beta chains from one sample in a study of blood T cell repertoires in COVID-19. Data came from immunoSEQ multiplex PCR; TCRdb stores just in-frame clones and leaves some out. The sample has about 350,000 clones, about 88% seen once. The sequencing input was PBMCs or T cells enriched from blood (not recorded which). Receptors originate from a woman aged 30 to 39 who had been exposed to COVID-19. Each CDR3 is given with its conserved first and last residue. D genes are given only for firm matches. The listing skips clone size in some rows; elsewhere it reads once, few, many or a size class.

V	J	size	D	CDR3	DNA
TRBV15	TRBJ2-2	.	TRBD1	CATSRRQGMGTGELFF	TGTGCCACCAGCAGGCGACAGGGGATGGGGACCGGGGAGCTGTTTTTT
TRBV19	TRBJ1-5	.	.	CASSRAQNQPQHF	TGTGCCAGTAGTAGGGCACAAAATCAGCCCCAGCATTTT
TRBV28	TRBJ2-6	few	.	CASSQGYSGANVLTF	TGTGCCAGCAGTCAGGGTTACTCTGGGGCCAACGTCCTGACTTTC
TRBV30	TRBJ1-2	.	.	CAWSPIGTPTGLTF	TGTGCCTGGAGCCCAATAGGGACACCCACGGGTCTCACCTTC
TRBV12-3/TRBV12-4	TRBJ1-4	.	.	CATARADEKLFF	TGTGCCACCGCCAGGGCGGATGAAAAACTGTTTTTT
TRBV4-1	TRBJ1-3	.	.	CASSQDGRFSGNTIYF	TGCGCCAGCAGCCAAGATGGGCGATTCTCTGGAAACACCATATATTTT
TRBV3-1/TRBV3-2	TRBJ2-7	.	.	CASSQVPDREYEQYF	TGTGCCAGCAGCCAAGTCCCGGACAGAGAATACGAGCAGTACTTC
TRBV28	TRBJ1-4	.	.	CASSSSGGGHSGKLFF	TGTGCCAGCAGTTCCTCGGGCGGGGGGCATTCGGGAAAACTGTTTTTT
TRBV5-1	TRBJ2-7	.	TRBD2	CATRAAGGPGEQYF	TGCGCCACCAGGGCTGCGGGAGGGCCTGGGGAGCAGTACTTC
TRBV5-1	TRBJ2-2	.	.	CASSLAWTQEAATTGELFF	TGCGCCAGCAGCTTGGCGTGGACGCAGGAAGCGGCAACCACCGGGGAGCTGTTTTTT
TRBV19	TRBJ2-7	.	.	CASSPSRGSYEQYF	TGTGCCAGTAGTCCATCGCGGGGCTCCTACGAGCAGTACTTC
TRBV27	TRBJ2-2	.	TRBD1	CASSPRQGRGTGELFF	TGTGCCAGCAGTCCGAGACAGGGTAGAGGCACCGGGGAGCTGTTTTTT
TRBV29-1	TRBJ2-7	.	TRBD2	CSVEVAGAYEQYF	TGCAGCGTTGAGGTAGCGGGGGCCTACGAGCAGTACTTC
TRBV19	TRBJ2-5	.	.	CASSIGGSAQETQYF	TGTGCCAGTAGTATCGGAGGGAGCGCGCAAGAGACCCAGTACTTC
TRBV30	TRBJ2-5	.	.	CAWSVLGEQETQYF	TGTGCCTGGAGTGTACTAGGAGAACAAGAGACCCAGTACTTC
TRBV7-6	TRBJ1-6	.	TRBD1	CASRLTGGGGNSPLHF	TGTGCCAGCAGACTCACAGGGGGAGGTGGGAATTCACCCCTCCACTTT
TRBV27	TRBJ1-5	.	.	CASSLHGQNQPQHF	TGTGCCAGCAGTCTGCATGGACAGAATCAGCCCCAGCATTTT
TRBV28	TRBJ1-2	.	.	CASLQPGQGNYGYTF	TGTGCCAGCTTACAACCGGGACAAGGCAACTATGGCTACACCTTC
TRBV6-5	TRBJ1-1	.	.	CASSPTGLAEAFF	TGTGCCAGCAGTCCAACAGGGCTAGCTGAAGCTTTCTTT
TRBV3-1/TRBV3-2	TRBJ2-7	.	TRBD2	CASSQVSSGVSYEQYF	TGTGCCAGCAGCCAGGTCTCTAGCGGGGTATCCTACGAGCAGTACTTC
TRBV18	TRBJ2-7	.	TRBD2	CASSTTQLAGDEQYF	TGTGCCAGCTCTACCACCCAGCTAGCGGGAGACGAGCAGTACTTC
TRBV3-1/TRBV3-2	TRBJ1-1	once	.	CASSQALPPPGNTEAFF	TGTGCCAGCAGCCAAGCCCTGCCGCCGCCAGGGAACACTGAAGCTTTCTTT
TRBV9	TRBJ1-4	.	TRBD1	CASSVGQGYEKLFF	TGTGCCAGCAGCGTAGGACAGGGGTACGAAAAACTGTTTTTT
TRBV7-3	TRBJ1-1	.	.	CASSSTGNTEAFF	TGTGCCAGCAGCTCCACGGGGAACACTGAAGCTTTCTTT
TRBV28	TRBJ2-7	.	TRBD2	CASSLDLAGGPGEQYF	TGTGCCAGCAGTTTAGACCTAGCGGGAGGGCCAGGCGAGCAGTACTTC
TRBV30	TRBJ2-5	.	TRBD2	CAWSVLGREGLMVQETQYF	TGTGCCTGGAGTGTACTGGGGCGGGAGGGCCTTATGGTTCAAGAGACCCAGTACTTC
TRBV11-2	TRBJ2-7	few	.	CASTSSYEQYF	TGTGCCAGCACCTCCTCCTACGAGCAGTACTTC
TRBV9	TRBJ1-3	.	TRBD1	CASSVGQGARNTIYF	TGTGCCAGCAGCGTAGGACAGGGGGCTAGAAACACCATATATTTT
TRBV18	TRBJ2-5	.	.	CASSPPGEETQYF	TGTGCCAGCTCACCCCCGGGGGAAGAGACCCAGTACTTC
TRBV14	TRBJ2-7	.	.	CASSQGETLSYEQYF	TGTGCCAGCAGCCAAGGGGAGACTCTCTCCTACGAGCAGTACTTC
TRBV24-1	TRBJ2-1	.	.	CATSDLVDFNEQFF	TGTGCCACCAGTGATTTGGTGGACTTTAATGAGCAGTTCTTC
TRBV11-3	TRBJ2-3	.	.	CASRNEGGGTDTQYF	TGTGCCAGCCGTAATGAGGGGGGGGGCACAGATACGCAGTATTTT
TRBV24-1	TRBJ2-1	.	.	CATSHRGTDYNEQFF	TGTGCCACCTCTCATCGGGGGACGGACTACAATGAGCAGTTCTTC
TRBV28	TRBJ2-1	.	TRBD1	CATGTGSLNEQFF	TGTGCCACCGGGACAGGGTCCCTCAATGAGCAGTTCTTC
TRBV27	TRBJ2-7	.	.	CASRLGYEQYF	TGTGCCAGCCGCCTAGGCTACGAGCAGTACTTC
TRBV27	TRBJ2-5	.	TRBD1	CASWDRIETQYF	TGTGCCAGCTGGGACAGAATTGAGACCCAGTACTTC
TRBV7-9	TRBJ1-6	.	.	CASSRAGLLSGSPLHF	TGTGCCAGCAGCCGTGCCGGACTACTCTCGGGTTCACCCCTCCACTTT
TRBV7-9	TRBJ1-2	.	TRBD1	CASSLGTGTVIYGYTF	TGTGCCAGCAGCCTTGGGACGGGGACAGTCATCTATGGCTACACCTTC
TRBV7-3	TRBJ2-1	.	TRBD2	CASSLTGTTNEQFF	TGTGCCAGCAGCTTGACTGGGACTACCAATGAGCAGTTCTTC
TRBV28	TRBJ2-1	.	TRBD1	CASISAGTGVYNEQFF	TGTGCCAGCATCTCAGCCGGGACAGGGGTCTACAATGAGCAGTTCTTC
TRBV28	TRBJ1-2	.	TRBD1	CASSRQGLYGYTF	TGTGCCAGCAGTCGACAGGGGCTATATGGCTACACCTTC
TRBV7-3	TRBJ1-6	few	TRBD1	CASSLDRGSPLHF	TGTGCCAGCAGCCTCGACAGGGGGTCACCCCTCCACTTT
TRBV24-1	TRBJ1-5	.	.	CATSDPAGGENQPQHF	TGTGCCACCAGTGACCCCGCGGGGGGCGAAAATCAGCCCCAGCATTTT
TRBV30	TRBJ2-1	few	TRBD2	CAWRIEGAGGLSEQFF	TGTGCCTGGAGGATAGAGGGGGCGGGAGGGCTAAGTGAGCAGTTCTTC
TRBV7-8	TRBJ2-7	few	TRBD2	CASSLRAGGAYEQYF	TGTGCCAGCAGCTTACGAGCGGGAGGCGCCTACGAGCAGTACTTC
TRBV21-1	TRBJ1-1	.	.	CASSAEQGDTEAFF	TGTGCCAGCAGCGCGGAACAGGGGGACACTGAAGCTTTCTTT
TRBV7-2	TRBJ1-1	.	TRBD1	CASSPRTGKAFF	TGTGCCAGCAGCCCACGGACAGGGAAAGCTTTCTTT
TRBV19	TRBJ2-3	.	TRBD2	CASSTSGSGTDTQYF	TGTGCCAGTAGTACTAGCGGGAGCGGCACAGATACGCAGTATTTT
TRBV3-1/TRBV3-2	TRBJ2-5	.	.	CASSHPQTPETQYF	TGTGCCAGCAGCCACCCTCAAACTCCAGAGACCCAGTACTTC
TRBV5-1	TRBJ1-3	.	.	CASSTGTAGNTIYF	TGCGCCAGCAGCACCGGGACTGCTGGAAACACCATATATTTT
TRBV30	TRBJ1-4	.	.	CAGSRAGGEKLFF	TGTGCCGGATCAAGGGCGGGGGGTGAAAAACTGTTTTTT
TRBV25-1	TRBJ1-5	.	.	CASRGQDNQPQHF	TGTGCCAGCAGGGGCCAGGATAATCAGCCCCAGCATTTT
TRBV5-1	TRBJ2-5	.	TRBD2	CASSPAMGGWETQYF	TGCGCCAGCAGCCCGGCCATGGGAGGGTGGGAGACCCAGTACTTC
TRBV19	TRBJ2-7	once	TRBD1	CASSTRTGISYEQYF	TGTGCCAGTAGTACTCGGACAGGTATCTCCTACGAGCAGTACTTC